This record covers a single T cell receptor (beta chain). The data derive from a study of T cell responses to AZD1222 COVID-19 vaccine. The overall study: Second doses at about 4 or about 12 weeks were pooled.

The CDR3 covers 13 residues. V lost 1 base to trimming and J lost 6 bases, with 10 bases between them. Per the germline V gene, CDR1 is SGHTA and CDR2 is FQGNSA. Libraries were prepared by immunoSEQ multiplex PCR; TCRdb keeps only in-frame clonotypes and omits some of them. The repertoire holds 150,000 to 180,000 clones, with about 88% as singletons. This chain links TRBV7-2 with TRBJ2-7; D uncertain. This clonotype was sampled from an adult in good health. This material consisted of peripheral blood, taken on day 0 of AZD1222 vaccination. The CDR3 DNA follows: TGTGCCAGCAGCTTAGGACCCACGGGCGAGCAGTACTTC. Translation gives CASSLGPTGEQYF.